This T cell receptor (beta chain) derives from a study of blood T cells in healthy people across ages. A second PCR of 7 to 11 cycles used a sample-barcoded 5' primer and a J-beta primer mix. Carrying 12 random nucleotides, a template-switch adaptor labeled each individual cDNA molecule. Per-sample output comprised a minimum of 2.5 million paired-end reads containing CDR3. Using its own MiXCR run on the 5' RACE reads, TCRdb lists one record per CDR3 protein. In the table there are about 1.6 million distinct CDR3 sequences, 34% of which are singletons. Each donor's blood draw was roughly 10 milliliters of peripheral blood. Turning to this clonotype: The junction does not match germline at one end; this may be a read error.

Germline assignment: CDR1 LNHDA and CDR2 SQIVND (reference sequence). The CDR3 loop spans 15 amino acids. The clonotype was recovered from a woman aged 25 to 39 in good health. This sequence joins TRBV19 and TRBJ1-5; 9 nucleotides agree with TRBD1. Sequencing was done on a sample of blood. For the CDR3, the DNA is TGTGCCGGTAGTATTGGGACAGGGAGCAATCAGCCCCAGCATTTT. Translation gives CAGSIGTGSNQPQHF.